These 7 T cell receptor beta chains originate from one sample sequenced in a study of blood T cell repertoires in COVID-19. Using immunoSEQ multiplex PCR, the repertoire was profiled, and TCRdb retains in-frame clones only, with some absent. The table records approximately 90,000 clones, 65% to 85% of them present only once. Sequenced material: peripheral blood. Receptor source: a man between 60 and 75 years old with acute or convalescent COVID-19.

This clone was detected only a few times. V is TRBV3-1 (or the pseudogene TRBV3-2) and J is TRBJ2-1; 8 bases agree with TRBD2. Trimming removed 4 bases from V and 4 bases from J; junction bases left unmatched: 9. The V gene's germline CDR1 is LGHDT and CDR2 YNNKEL (reference sequence). This CDR3 contains 16 residues. The CDR3: CASSPNRGGPYNEQFF. The DNA for the CDR3 is TGTGCCAGCAGCCCCAACCGCGGGGGGCCATACAATGAGCAGTTCTTC.

The rearrangement uses TRBV4-1 and TRBJ2-6; 7 bases fit TRBD2. The length of the CDR3 is 16 residues. V lost 4 bases to trimming and J lost 2 bases; unmatched junction nucleotides: 5. Germline V gene data show CDR1 as MGHRA and CDR2 as YSYEKL. As DNA, the CDR3 is TGCGCCAGCAGCCCCGAAAGCGGGGCTGGGGCCAACGTCCTGACTTTC. Protein: CASSPESGAGANVLTF.

This clone appeared once. This chain uses TRBV18 with TRBJ2-7, with 8 bases identical to TRBD1. Germline CDR1 reads KGHSH; CDR2 reads LQKENI. There are 13 residues in the CDR3. V shed 3 bases and J 6 bases; nucleotides not matched to a gene: 4. The CDR3 bases are TGTGCCAGCTCACCCGGACAGGGCGGCGAGCAGTACTTC. Encoded protein: CASSPGQGGEQYF.

This clone was detected only a few times. The V gene is TRBV7-9, the J gene TRBJ2-3; D not resolved. The CDR3 runs 13 residues. Trimming left V 2 bases short and J 2 bases short, with 5 bases between. The germline gives CDR1 SEHNR, CDR2 FQNEAQ (reference sequence). The CDR3 loop is CASSLISTDTQYF. The DNA of the CDR3 is TGTGCCAGCAGCTTAATCTCCACAGATACGCAGTATTTT.

The chain links TRBV7-2 to TRBJ2-7; 14 nucleotides line up with TRBD2. CDR1 and CDR2 (germline): SGHTA, FQGNSA. The V segment lost 5 bases and the J segment 7 bases; nucleotides outside the gene matches: 10. The CDR3 contains 16 residues. CDR3 protein: CASSPGGTSGRREQYF. DNA of the CDR3: TGTGCCAGCAGCCCGGGAGGGACTAGCGGGAGAAGGGAGCAGTACTTC.

The chain carries TRBV19 and TRBJ2-2, with a possible D match to TRBD1 (7 bases). V gave up 7 bases and J gave up 7 bases, with 19 bases separating them. Germline CDR1 reads LNHDA; CDR2 reads SQIVND (reference sequence). This CDR3 spans 15 amino acids. This CDR3 reads CASKRPGGSHGELFF. Written as DNA, the CDR3 is TGTGCCAGTAAGAGGCCAGGGGGGAGTCACGGGGAGCTGTTTTTT.

The chain recombines TRBV7-2 with TRBJ1-5; 9 nucleotides agree with TRBD1. Looked up from germline, CDR1 is SGHTA and CDR2 is FQGNSA. The CDR3 extends over 13 amino acids. Trimming took 7 bases from V and 5 from J; bases not matched to a gene: 3. Written as DNA, the CDR3 is TGTGCCAGCAACCGGGACAGGGATCAGCCCCAGCATTTT. Amino acid sequence: CASNRDRDQPQHF.